The 23 T cell receptor beta chains below come from one sample, sequenced in a study of cytomegalovirus exposure and HLA in healthy donors. Both 60 Vbeta primers and 13 Jbeta primers went into the PCR. Assay used: immunoSEQ multiplex PCR; TCRdb lists only in-frame clones, some missing. The sample yields some 150,000 clones, 75% to 85% seen once. The sequenced sample consisted of PBMCs. These receptors were collected from a male donor in good health and CMV-seronegative.

This clone showed up just a few times. This chain connects TRBV6-4 to TRBJ2-3, with 12 bases matching TRBD2. After removal of 6 bases from V and 5 bases from J, the junction contained 6 bases not matched to a gene. CDR3 length: 15 amino acids. Germline CDR1 and CDR2: MRHNA and SNTAGT. The CDR3 protein is CASSRLAGDRDTQYF. In DNA, the CDR3 is TGTGCCAGCAGCCGACTAGCGGGGGATAGAGATACGCAGTATTTT.

This clone was picked up a small number of times. The J gene is TRBJ2-5, the V gene TRBV6-5; D is possibly TRBD2 (5 bases). CDR1 is MNHEY and CDR2 is SVGAGI in the germline V gene. CDR3 length equals 15 residues. The V and J ends lost 2 bases and 2 bases respectively, with 12 bases between them. This CDR3 reads CASSYDRGLQETQYF. The CDR3 DNA follows: TGTGCCAGCAGTTACGACCGGGGTCTTCAAGAGACCCAGTACTTC.

The chain links TRBV30 to TRBJ2-7; 7 bases fit TRBD1. Germline values: CDR1 GTSNPN, CDR2 SVGIG (reference sequence). V trimming: 2 bases; J trimming: 3 bases; junction bases outside the gene matches: 4. CDR3 length: 13 amino acids. The CDR3 loop reads CAWSWTGYYEQYF. The CDR3 DNA sequence: TGTGCCTGGAGTTGGACAGGCTACTACGAGCAGTACTTC.

This rearrangement joins TRBV6-5 to TRBJ2-1, with no clear D. The germline V gene encodes CDR1 MNHEY and CDR2 SVGAGI. V lost 2 bases and J 10 bases, leaving 12 bases between the germline ends. CDR3 length: 13 residues. The CDR3 DNA reads TGTGCCAGCAGTTACCCAGACTCGCCCGAGCAGTTCTTC. Translated, it gives CASSYPDSPEQFF.

The CDR3 DNA is TGTGCCAGCAGCGTAGCCGGGGGGATAGGGTACACTGAAGCTTTCTTT. Its protein is CASSVAGGIGYTEAFF. The chain carries TRBV9 and TRBJ1-1, with a weak D call TRBD1 (5 bases). CDR1 is SGDLS, CDR2 YYNGEE, per germline. The CDR3 consists of 16 residues. Trimming stripped 0 bases from V and 3 bases from J, with 15 bases between.

This clone appeared once. This chain joins TRBV7-9 and TRBJ2-1; D perhaps matches TRBD1 (6 bases). V was pared by 7 bases and J by 7 bases, with 20 bases between. This CDR3 is 15 amino acids long. CDR1 SEHNR and CDR2 FQNEAQ come from the germline V gene (reference sequence). The CDR3 sequence is CASIPPGHPRNEQFF. DNA of the CDR3: TGTGCCAGCATCCCACCGGGACACCCGAGGAATGAGCAGTTCTTC. Variable domain in full (rest from reference TRBV7-9 and TRBJ2-1): DTGVSQNPRHKITKRGQNVTFRCDPISEHNRLYWYRQTLGQGPEFLTYFQNEAQLEKSRLLSDRFSAERPKGSFSTLEIQRTEQGDSAMYLCASIPPGHPRNEQFFGPGTRLTVL.

The chain is built from TRBV29-1 and TRBJ2-2, with 9 positions matching TRBD1. This CDR3 region has 15 residues. Germline V gene sequence: CDR1 SQVTM, CDR2 ANQGSEA. The junction had 8 bases not matched to a gene; V was cut back by 4 bases and J by 5 bases. CDR3 nucleotide sequence: TGCAGCGTTGGACGGACAGGGGACGGAACCGGGGAGCTGTTTTTT. Translation gives CSVGRTGDGTGELFF.

The chain is built from TRBV7-9 and TRBJ2-7; possibly TRBD1 for D (6 bases). The CDR3 length is 14 residues. Germline CDR1 is SEHNR and CDR2 is FQNEAQ (reference sequence). Trimming removed 5 bases from V and 7 bases from J, with 18 bases in between. CDR3 residues: CASSPHTGLGEQYF. CDR3 in DNA: TGTGCCAGCAGCCCTCACACAGGGTTGGGGGAGCAGTACTTC.

The rearrangement links TRBV5-1 to TRBJ2-7, with 8 positions matching TRBD1. V lost 3 bases, J lost 2 bases, and 4 bases stayed unmatched. The CDR3 runs to 14 residues. Germline loops: CDR1 SGHRS, CDR2 YFSETQ. The CDR3 coding sequence is TGCGCCAGCAGCTCTCCGGGACAGGCCTACGAGCAGTACTTC. This encodes CASSSPGQAYEQYF.

This clone was seen only once. This rearrangement joins TRBV6-1 to TRBJ2-1; 7 bases agree with TRBD2. The V gene's germline CDR1 is MNHNS and CDR2 SASEGT. The CDR3 has 14 residues. Trimming removed 1 base from V and 7 bases from J; junction bases left unmatched: 4. The DNA for the CDR3 is TGTGCCAGCAGTGAAGGCGGGGGACTAAATGAGCAGTTCTTC. Its protein product is CASSEGGGLNEQFF.

As concerns this clone: One end of the junction varies from germline; a read error may be responsible. The chain has TRBV7-9 and TRBJ1-1; 9 bases are shared with TRBD1. This CDR3 contains 12 residues. From germline, CDR1 is SEHNR and CDR2 FQNEAQ (reference sequence). The CDR3 here is CSSSRDRDEAFF. CDR3 DNA sequence: TGTTCCAGCAGCCGGGACAGGGATGAAGCTTTCTTT. The complete variable domain, with remaining parts taken from reference TRBV7-9 and TRBJ1-1, reads DTGVSQNPRHKITKRGQNVTFRCDPISEHNRLYWYRQTLGQGPEFLTYFQNEAQLEKSRLLSDRFSAERPKGSFSTLEIQRTEQGDSAMYLCSSSRDRDEAFFGQGTRLTVV.

The chain uses TRBV7-9 and TRBJ2-1, with 7 bases lining up with TRBD2. The CDR3 consists of 17 residues. J lost 4 bases, V lost 6 bases, and 15 bases had no gene match. Germline values: CDR1 SEHNR, CDR2 FQNEAQ (reference sequence). This chain's CDR3 is CASSSSLTSEAYNEQFF. The CDR3 DNA reads TGTGCCAGCAGTTCTTCTCTTACTAGCGAGGCGTACAATGAGCAGTTCTTC.

The chain carries TRBV6-6 and TRBJ2-5; 7 bases map to TRBD2. The V segment lost 4 bases and the J segment 5 bases; nucleotides outside the gene matches: 10. This CDR3 contains 15 residues. Germline V gives CDR1 MNHNY, CDR2 SVGAGI (reference sequence). In nucleotides, the CDR3 is TGTGCCAGCAGTTTCACTAGCGCCCGACGGGAGACCCAGTACTTC. Translation: CASSFTSARRETQYF.

This clone was seen only once. The V call is TRBV30, the J call TRBJ1-5, with TRBD1 matching 8 bases. This CDR3 region has 15 residues. V trimming: 3 bases; J trimming: 2 bases; junction bases outside the gene matches: 6. Germline-derived CDR1 and CDR2 are GTSNPN and SVGIG (reference sequence). The CDR3 DNA is TGTGCCTGGAGGGACAGGGCTGAAGGCAATCAGCCCCAGCATTTT. It specifies CAWRDRAEGNQPQHF.

CDR3 sequence reads: CASSSLPGIDYGYTF. CDR3 nucleotide sequence: TGTGCCAGCAGTTCACTTCCAGGGATCGACTATGGCTACACCTTC. The chain combines TRBV6-5 with TRBJ1-2; TRBD1 is a possible D gene (5 bases). The CDR3 sequence is 15 residues long. V lost 4 bases and J 3 bases, leaving 15 bases between the germline ends. The germline V gene has CDR1 MNHEY and CDR2 SVGAGI.

V usage is TRBV7-9 and J usage is TRBJ2-7; no clear D. The germline CDR1 and CDR2 sequences are SEHNR and FQNEAQ (reference sequence). The length of the CDR3 is 14 residues. Trimming took 5 bases from V and 5 from J, leaving 16 bases between them. The CDR3, as DNA: TGTGCCAGCAGCACCCCGGGTAGGTCCCACGAGCAGTACTTC. Translation gives CASSTPGRSHEQYF.

The J gene is TRBJ2-5, the V gene TRBV7-9; weak D call: TRBD1 (5 bases). Deletions cut 5 bases from V and 5 bases from J, with 18 bases between. Germline assignment: CDR1 SEHNR and CDR2 FQNEAQ (reference sequence). The CDR3 consists of 15 residues. CDR3 amino acids: CASSPPVRKGETQYF. In DNA form, the CDR3 reads TGTGCCAGCAGCCCGCCCGTGCGGAAGGGGGAGACCCAGTACTTC.

J is TRBJ2-1 and V is TRBV4-1; possibly TRBD2 for D (5 bases). V dropped 6 bases and J dropped 3 bases, with 15 bases sitting between them. Looked up from germline, CDR1 is MGHRA and CDR2 is YSYEKL. The CDR3 is 15 amino acids. For the CDR3, the DNA is TGCGCCAGCAGGCATGCGGGCGCTCGCTACAATGAGCAGTTCTTC. Residues: CASRHAGARYNEQFF.

This clone has more than one count but fewer than ten. This chain joins TRBV9 and TRBJ1-3, with a possible D match to TRBD1 (6 bases). The ends were cut back, 3 bases at V and 4 bases at J, with 17 bases in the middle. Germline V gene sequence: CDR1 SGDLS, CDR2 YYNGEE. The CDR3 is 16 amino acids. This CDR3 is CASSEAPGQRGNTIYF. In DNA form, the CDR3 reads TGTGCCAGCAGCGAAGCCCCGGGACAAAGAGGAAACACCATATATTTT.

This chain links TRBV6-5 with TRBJ1-2; 9 bases match TRBD1. Germline CDR1 is MNHEY and CDR2 is SVGAGI. The V segment lost 6 bases and the J segment 2 bases; nucleotides outside the gene matches: 7. CDR3 length equals 15 residues. This chain's CDR3 is CASRTRQGGNYGYTF. The CDR3 bases are TGTGCCAGCAGAACCCGACAGGGGGGCAACTATGGCTACACCTTC.

The genes are TRBV18 and TRBJ1-5; 7 bases line up with TRBD1. The CDR3 sequence is 15 residues long. Germline V CDR1 and CDR2: KGHSH, LQKENI. J was trimmed by 4 bases and V by 3 bases; bases with no gene match: 6. CDR3 loop: CASSPTGTVNQPQHF. CDR3 nucleotide sequence: TGTGCCAGCTCACCCACCGGGACAGTGAATCAGCCCCAGCATTTT.

The CDR3 is CASSQDWADRGITEAFF. The CDR3 bases are TGCGCCAGCAGCCAAGATTGGGCGGACAGGGGGATCACTGAAGCTTTCTTT. The chain is built from TRBV4-3 and TRBJ1-1; TRBD1 matches at 10 bases. Germline values: CDR1 LGHNA, CDR2 YSLEER. The V gene end was trimmed by 0 bases and the J gene end by 4 bases; junction bases not matched to a gene: 8. The CDR3 length is 17 residues.

The V call is TRBV19, the J call TRBJ2-5, with a weak D call TRBD1 (6 bases). The DNA end favors TRBJ2-7, so the J call may be wrong. Germline CDR1 reads LNHDA; CDR2 reads SQIVND (reference sequence). The CDR3 loop spans 12 amino acids. DNA of the CDR3: TGTGCCAGTAGTAACCAGGGGTACGAGCAGTACTTC. Its protein product is CASSNQGYEQYF.